Listed here are 26 T cell receptor beta chains from one sample, sequenced in a study of Graves' ophthalmopathy and Graves' hyperthyroidism. RNA transcripts provided the template for amplifying TCR beta CDR3 regions. RT-PCR in the first round used HTBI primers; a second-round multiplex PCR followed. TCRdb called the multiplex PCR reads again in MiXCR, with one record for every CDR3 protein. This table has approximately 1.2 million distinct CDR3 sequences, about 36% appearing once. Specimen: peripheral blood or thyroid tissue (not recorded which). These receptors all stem from an adult man with Graves' hyperthyroidism.

The chain has TRBV29-1 and TRBJ2-6; D is unresolved. V was trimmed by 4 bases and J by 11 bases, leaving 9 bases between them. The CDR3 loop spans 11 amino acids. CDR1 is SQVTM and CDR2 is ANQGSEA in the germline V gene. As DNA, the CDR3 is TGCAGCGTTGGAGAAGTCTACGTCCTGACTTTC. This encodes CSVGEVYVLTF.

The J gene is TRBJ1-1, the V gene TRBV7-2, with 8 positions matching TRBD1. The CDR3 runs 13 residues. The germline gives CDR1 SGHTA, CDR2 FQGNSA. The ends lost 5 bases at V and 6 bases at J; junction bases unmatched: 5. CDR3 sequence (DNA): TGTGCCAGCAGCCAGGGGGCGGCTGCTGAAGCTTTCTTT. Its protein product is CASSQGAAAEAFF.

This clonotype was observed at least ten times. The chain combines TRBV29-1 with TRBJ1-2; tentative D call: TRBD1 (5 bases). This CDR3 contains 12 residues. CDR1 and CDR2 from the germline V gene are SQVTM and ANQGSEA. Trimming took off 4 bases at V and 7 bases at J, with 13 bases between the two ends. CDR3 amino acids: CSVGRGVGGYTF. The CDR3 region has the DNA TGCAGCGTTGGAAGGGGAGTTGGTGGCTACACCTTC.

This clonotype was seen a few times. This chain links TRBV6-5 with TRBJ2-6, with 12 bases lining up with TRBD1. Germline V lookup: CDR1 MNHEY, CDR2 SVGAGI. This CDR3 has 19 residues. Germline trimming cut 2 bases from V and 2 bases from J; bases unmatched to any gene: 7. CDR3 protein: CASSYALGTGGAGANVLTF. The CDR3 DNA reads as TGTGCCAGCAGTTACGCTCTGGGGACAGGGGGCGCTGGGGCCAACGTCCTGACTTTC.

The rearrangement joins TRBV29-1 to TRBJ2-7, with D tentatively TRBD2 (6 bases). Trimming shortened V by 4 bases and J by 1 base, and 11 bases separated the two germline ends. This CDR3 contains 13 residues. Per germline, CDR1 SQVTM and CDR2 ANQGSEA. CDR3 bases: TGCAGCGTTGCCGGGACTGCTTCCTACGAGCAGTACTTC. Its translation: CSVAGTASYEQYF.

This clonotype appeared a few times. This chain uses TRBV7-8 with TRBJ2-7, with a possible D match to TRBD2 (6 bases). Germline lookup yields CDR1 SGHVS and CDR2 FQNEAQ. V shed 2 bases and J shed 7 bases, with 12 bases lying between them. The CDR3 contains 13 residues. In DNA, the CDR3 is TGTGCCAGCAGCTTATTGGAGGGTCGGGAGCAGTACTTC. It codes for CASSLLEGREQYF.

The sample holds many counts of this clonotype. This chain connects TRBV4-3 to TRBJ1-5; 8 nucleotides align to TRBD1. With 0 bases clipped from V and 4 bases from J, the junction kept 2 bases outside the gene matches. Germline V gives CDR1 LGHNA, CDR2 YSLEER. The CDR3 runs to 15 residues. Written as DNA, the CDR3 is TGCGCCAGCAGCCAAGATGGGACAGGTAATCAGCCCCAGCATTTT. It translates to CASSQDGTGNQPQHF.

As for this clonotype: A much larger clonotype is one base distant, so this may be a read error. The chain recombines TRBV11-2 with TRBJ1-2, with D possibly matching TRBD1 (5 bases). This CDR3 is 14 amino acids long. Per the germline V gene, CDR1 is SGHAT and CDR2 is FQNNGV. CDR3 coding DNA: TGTGCCAGCAGCCTAGACGACAGCGACTATGGCTGCACCTTC. Amino acids: CASSLDDSDYGCTF.

Of note for this clonotype: It may be a read error: a sequence one base away is much more abundant. This rearrangement joins TRBV9 to TRBJ2-5; 8 bases align to TRBD2. Germline V gene lookup returns CDR1 SGDLS and CDR2 YYNGEE. The CDR3 contains 13 residues. CDR3 in amino acids: CASSGGGRETQHF. Written as DNA, the CDR3 is TGTGCCAGCAGCGGCGGGGGGCGGGAGACCCAGCACTTC.

This clonotype was observed at least ten times. The chain is built from TRBV14 and TRBJ1-1; TRBD1 is a possible D gene (5 bases). The V gene's germline CDR1 is SGHDN and CDR2 FVKESK. This CDR3 has 13 residues. Deletions cut 5 bases from V and 5 bases from J, with 12 bases between. CDR3 region: CASSEGVGTEAFF. Written as DNA, the CDR3 is TGTGCCAGCAGCGAAGGGGTTGGTACTGAAGCTTTCTTT.

The chain combines TRBV10-3 with TRBJ1-1; unclear D gene. The CDR3 contains 17 residues. Germline V gene data show CDR1 as ENHRY and CDR2 as SYGVKD. V was trimmed by 10 bases and J by 3 bases, leaving 27 bases between them. CDR3 protein: CATFKYRIFGLDTEAFF. The CDR3 region has the DNA TGTGCCACCTTCAAATATCGGATTTTCGGATTGGACACTGAAGCTTTCTTT.

Of note for this clonotype: An end of the junction does not agree with germline; a read error may underlie this. V gene TRBV7-9 combines with J gene TRBJ2-5; possible D gene TRBD1, 6 bases. Germline assignment: CDR1 SEHNR and CDR2 FQNEAQ (reference sequence). CDR3 length: 16 residues. The DNA of the CDR3 is TGCGCCAGCAGCCAAGGTGGCAGGGGTAGGGGGGAGACCCAGTACTTC. Protein product: CASSQGGRGRGETQYF.

In this sample, this clonotype turned up a few times. With a much larger clone just one base away, this may be a read error. The chain carries TRBV7-2 and TRBJ1-4; weak D call: TRBD1 (5 bases). V shed 4 bases and J shed 6 bases, with 12 bases lying between them. The CDR3 is made up of 14 amino acids. Germline V gene lookup returns CDR1 SGHTA and CDR2 FQGNSA. The DNA of the CDR3 is TGTGCCAGCAGCTCGGACTGGGGGGATGAAAAACTGTTTTTT. This encodes CASSSDWGDEKLFF. The variable domain in full, with the rest retrieved from reference TRBV7-2 and TRBJ1-4, is GAGVSQSPSNKVTEKGKDVELRCDPISGHTALYWYRQSLGQGLEFLIYFQGNSAPDKSGLPSDRFSAERTGGSVSTLTIQRTQQEDSAVYLCASSSDWGDEKLFFGSGTQLSVL.

Many counts were recorded for this clonotype. The chain uses TRBV20-1 and TRBJ1-1; D might be TRBD1 (5 bases). Germline assignment: CDR1 DFQATT and CDR2 SNEGSKA (reference sequence). V was shortened by 6 bases and J by 1 base, with 12 bases between the two germline ends. The length of the CDR3 is 13 residues. The CDR3 region is CSARDGTNTEAFF. The CDR3 DNA follows: TGCAGTGCGAGGGACGGGACGAACACTGAAGCTTTCTTT.

This sequence joins TRBV25-1 and TRBJ1-2; D is unresolved. The CDR3 sequence is 14 residues long. V shed 8 bases and J shed 4 bases, with 17 bases lying between them. Germline-derived CDR1 and CDR2 are MGHDK and SYGVNS. DNA of the CDR3: TGTGCCAGCTCACCTCCACCTATGGGCTATGGCTACACCTTC. It specifies CASSPPPMGYGYTF.

This chain's CDR3 is CSAGRESAGGQYF. Written as DNA, the CDR3 is TGCAGTGCTGGCCGGGAGTCTGCGGGGGGGCAGTACTTC. The rearrangement joins TRBV20-1 to TRBJ2-7; 8 nucleotides align to TRBD2. The V and J ends lost 5 bases and 9 bases, in that order; junction bases with no gene match: 12. From germline, CDR1 is DFQATT and CDR2 SNEGSKA (reference sequence). The length of the CDR3 is 13 residues.

Worth noting for this clonotype: This may stem from a read error, because a much larger clone lies one nucleotide away. The chain recombines TRBV20-1 with TRBJ2-5; D is perhaps TRBD2 (5 bases). Germline V gives CDR1 DFQATT, CDR2 SNEGSKA (reference sequence). The CDR3 loop spans 13 amino acids. The CDR3 sequence is CSASNWDGETQSF. In nucleotides, the CDR3 is TGCAGTGCTAGTAACTGGGATGGGGAGACCCAGTCCTTC.

The chain joins TRBV12-3 or TRBV12-4 to TRBJ1-1; D ambiguous. CDR3 size: 14 residues. Trimming cost V 2 bases and J 0 bases, with 7 bases left between them. CDR3 sequence: CASSLQTMNTEAFF. The CDR3 DNA is TGTGCCAGCAGTTTACAAACTATGAACACTGAAGCTTTCTTT.

The V gene is TRBV20-1, the J gene TRBJ1-1; D might be TRBD1 (5 bases). The CDR3 covers 15 residues. The V gene's germline CDR1 is DFQATT and CDR2 SNEGSKA (reference sequence). The V gene lost 6 bases and the J gene lost 5 bases, with 22 bases spanning the gap. The CDR3 spells CSAPTSGGVGTEAFF. CDR3 coding DNA: TGCAGTGCCCCAACAAGCGGGGGAGTTGGAACTGAAGCTTTCTTT.

For this clonotype: This may come from a read error, since a much larger clone is one base off. The V and J genes are TRBV12-3 or TRBV12-4 and TRBJ1-2; D gene ambiguous. The V and J ends lost 1 base and 5 bases respectively, with 14 bases between them. This CDR3 is 15 amino acids long. CDR3 loop: CASSLVSAPMYGYTF. CDR3 nucleotides: TGTGCCAGCAGTTTAGTGTCAGCCCCCATGTATGGCTACACCTTC.

Concerning this clonotype: A much larger clone differs by one base, so this may be a read error. V and J are TRBV19 and TRBJ2-7, with 8 bases matching TRBD2. The germline gives CDR1 LNHDA, CDR2 SQIVND (reference sequence). V gave up 7 bases and J gave up 3 bases; unmatched junction bases: 8. This CDR3 is 14 amino acids long. The CDR3 loop is CASTTTGGHYEQYF. The CDR3, as DNA: TGTGCCAGTACTACCACGGGAGGGCACTACGAGCAGTACTTC.

This rearrangement joins TRBV5-4 to TRBJ1-4; D unclear. The CDR3 totals 15 residues. CDR1 SGHNT and CDR2 YYREEE come from the germline V gene (reference sequence). V lost 1 base, J lost 4 bases, and 11 bases lay in between. DNA of the CDR3: TGTGCCAGCAGCTTGTGGACGGGGAATAATGAAAAACTGTTTTTT. Translation: CASSLWTGNNEKLFF.

The chain couples TRBV2 to TRBJ2-5; D not certain. V was clipped by 3 bases and J by 0 bases, with 5 bases between them. The CDR3 is 13 amino acids. Germline CDR1 reads SNHLY; CDR2 reads FYNNEI. The CDR3 DNA reads as TGTGCCAGCAGTGACCACAACCAAGAGACCCAGTACTTC. Translating gives CASSDHNQETQYF. Full variable domain (outside the CDR3, taken from reference TRBV2 and TRBJ2-5): EPEVTQTPSHQVTQMGQEVILRCVPISNHLYFYWYRQILGQKVEFLVSFYNNEISEKSEIFDDQFSVERPDGSNFTLKIRSTKLEDSAMYFCASSDHNQETQYFGPGTRLLVL.

This clonotype has a handful of counts. Written as DNA, the CDR3 is TGTGCCAGCAGTTCCTCGACTAGCCCGGGAGTTGAACAAGAGACCCAGTACTTC. It encodes CASSSSTSPGVEQETQYF. The V call is TRBV12-3 or TRBV12-4, the J call TRBJ2-5; 7 nucleotides agree with TRBD2. V shed 4 bases and J 2 bases; nucleotides not matched to a gene: 16. The CDR3 is 18 residues long.

CDR3 residues: CASSPPGFNEKLFF. The CDR3 DNA is TGTGCCAGCAGCCCTCCGGGATTTAATGAAAAACTGTTTTTT. V usage is TRBV6-5 and J usage is TRBJ1-4; D remains unclear. V lost 6 bases to trimming and J lost 4 bases, with 12 bases between them. CDR1 is MNHEY, CDR2 SVGAGI, per germline. The CDR3 spans 14 residues.

This clonotype was observed once. V usage is TRBV20-1 and J usage is TRBJ2-7, with 8 bases matching TRBD1. The CDR3 extends over 13 amino acids. Unmatched junction bases numbered 7, after V lost 5 bases and J lost 4 bases. Looked up from germline, CDR1 is DFQATT and CDR2 is SNEGSKA (reference sequence). The CDR3 sequence is CSALDRGKYEQYF. Written as DNA, the CDR3 is TGCAGTGCTTTAGACAGGGGAAAGTACGAGCAGTACTTC.